Sequencing of this TCR beta chain was carried out in a study of blood T cell repertoires in COVID-19. Across the study: Sites across the United States, Italy and Spain contributed samples from acute and convalescent COVID-19. Nucleic acid was either cDNA or gDNA, and it came from T cells, B-cell-depleted T cells, or PBMCs.

Per the authors' pipeline: Reference gene primer amplification gave nucleated cell count estimates. Here immunoSEQ multiplex PCR was the method, and the copy in TCRdb shows in-frame clones only, minus some. V, J and clone size are those of that table, while D and trimming were read from the DNA. Among approximately 70,000 clones listed, 75% to 95% were seen once. The V gene's germline CDR1 is SGHVS and CDR2 FQNEAQ. The germline V and J ends were trimmed by 2 bases and 0 bases, with 7 bases remaining between them. This CDR3 has 14 amino acids. This sequence joins TRBV7-8 and TRBJ1-2; D gene uncertain. Sequencing was carried out using peripheral blood. This receptor was taken from a human donor with active COVID-19. The donor label of this sample is uncertain. Written as DNA, the CDR3 is TGTGCCAGCAGCTTACGAGAAGCTAACTATGGCTACACCTTC. Amino acid sequence: CASSLREANYGYTF. Full variable domain (outside the CDR3, taken from reference TRBV7-8 and TRBJ1-2): GAGVSQSPRYKVAKRGQDVALRCDPISGHVSLFWYQQALGQGPEFLTYFQNEAQLDKSGLPSDRFFAERPEGSVSTLKIQRTQQEDSAVYLCASSLREANYGYTFGSGTRLTVV.